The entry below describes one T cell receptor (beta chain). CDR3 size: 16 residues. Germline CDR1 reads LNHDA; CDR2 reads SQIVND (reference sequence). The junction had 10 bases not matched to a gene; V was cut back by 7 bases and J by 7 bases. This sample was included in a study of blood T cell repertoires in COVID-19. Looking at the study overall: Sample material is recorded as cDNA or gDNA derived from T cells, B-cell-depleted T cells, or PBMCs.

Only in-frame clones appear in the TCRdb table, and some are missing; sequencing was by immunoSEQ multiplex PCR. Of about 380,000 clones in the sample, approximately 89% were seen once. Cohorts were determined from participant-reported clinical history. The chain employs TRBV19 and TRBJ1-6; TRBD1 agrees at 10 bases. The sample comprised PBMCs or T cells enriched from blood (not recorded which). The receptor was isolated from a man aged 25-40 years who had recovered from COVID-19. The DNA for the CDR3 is TGTGCCAGTACCCCTGCCGACAGGGGGCCGAATTCACCCCTCCACTTT. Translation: CASTPADRGPNSPLHF.